The 12 T cell receptor beta chains in this list originate from one sample, sequenced in a study of T cells in localized non-small cell lung cancer. The table came from immunoSEQ multiplex PCR; TCRdb's copy has only in-frame clones and leaves some out. This sample has around 31,000 clones; 80% to 90% occur once, and the top ten carry approximately 10%. The sequencing here drew on peripheral blood, taken before any cancer treatment. These receptors were obtained from a woman aged 40-70 years with stage I lung adenocarcinoma.

With respect to this clone: The junction shows a germline mismatch at one end, possibly a read error. This chain uses TRBV4-2 with TRBJ1-5; D is ambiguous. The CDR3 extends over 16 amino acids. In germline, CDR1 is LGHNA, CDR2 YNFKEQ. CDR3 nucleotides: TGTGGCAGCAGCTTAGAAGTGGGAGGCCCCAATCAGCCCCAGCACTTT. Residues: CGSSLEVGGPNQPQHF.

V gene TRBV27 combines with J gene TRBJ2-3; D gene uncertain. There are 15 residues in the CDR3. V lost 0 bases and J lost 0, with 7 bases in between. Germline V gene lookup returns CDR1 MNHEY and CDR2 SMNVEV (reference sequence). This chain's CDR3 is CASSLSGSSTDTQYF. The CDR3 DNA follows: TGTGCCAGCAGTTTATCTGGATCTAGCACAGATACGCAGTATTTT.

V is TRBV28 and J is TRBJ2-2; the match to TRBD1 covers 9 bases. In germline, CDR1 is MDHEN, CDR2 SYDVKM. This CDR3 comprises 15 residues. The CDR3 here is CVTQIEQGANGELFF. Written as DNA, the CDR3 is TGTGTCACCCAAATTGAACAGGGGGCTAACGGGGAGCTGTTTTTT.

Comments on this clone: Other DNA sequences of this sample code for an identical CDR3. The J gene is TRBJ2-1, the V gene TRBV5-1; TRBD2 matches at 7 bases. Germline V gives CDR1 SGHRS, CDR2 YFSETQ. V lost 1 base to trimming and J lost 8 bases; unmatched junction nucleotides: 9. CDR3 length: 15 residues. The CDR3 here is CASSLRGRRGDEQFF. The CDR3 DNA reads TGCGCCAGCAGCTTGAGGGGACGACGGGGGGATGAGCAGTTCTTC.

The V gene is TRBV7-2, the J gene TRBJ2-1; TRBD2 agrees at 7 bases. The V and J ends lost 5 bases and 7 bases, in that order; junction bases with no gene match: 14. The CDR3 contains 16 residues. From germline, CDR1 is SGHTA and CDR2 FQGNSA. The CDR3 loop reads CASSLSSGHRRNEQFF. In DNA form, the CDR3 reads TGTGCCAGCAGCCTGTCTAGCGGACATCGACGTAATGAGCAGTTCTTC.

The chain carries TRBV21-1 and TRBJ2-3; the table's D call, TRBD1, has no DNA check behind it. TRBV21-1 is an annotated pseudogene. CDR3 length equals 16 residues. The DNA for the CDR3 is TGTGCCAGCTCTCGGGCCGCAGGGTGTAATACAGATACGCAGTATTTT. It encodes CASSRAAGCNTDTQYF.

The chain uses TRBV5-8 and TRBJ2-3; TRBD1 is a possible D gene (5 bases). V was clipped by 0 bases and J by 0 bases, with 14 bases between them. The length of the CDR3 is 17 residues. Germline CDR1 is SGHTS and CDR2 is YDEGEE. The chain's CDR3 is CASSLGMTAPSTDTQYF. The CDR3 DNA reads as TGTGCCAGCAGCTTGGGGATGACAGCCCCTAGCACAGATACGCAGTATTTT.

J is TRBJ2-1 and V is TRBV27; perhaps TRBD1 as D (5 bases). With 6 bases removed from V and 3 bases from J, the gap between germline ends came to 9 bases. Germline-derived CDR1 and CDR2 are MNHEY and SMNVEV (reference sequence). CDR3 length equals 13 residues. The CDR3 sequence: CASRRQGYNEQFF. The CDR3 region has the DNA TGTGCCAGCAGGAGGCAGGGCTACAATGAGCAGTTCTTC.

This rearrangement joins TRBV29-1 to TRBJ1-5; TRBD1 might be the D (5 bases). Per germline, CDR1 SQVTM and CDR2 ANQGSEA. Deletions cut 6 bases from V and 2 bases from J, with 14 bases between. CDR3 length equals 14 residues. For the CDR3, the DNA is TGCAGCGTAGCAGAGGGGAATGGCAATCAGCCCCAGCATTTT. Protein product: CSVAEGNGNQPQHF. Full variable domain (outside the CDR3, taken from reference TRBV29-1 and TRBJ1-5): SAVISQKPSRDICQRGTSLTIQCQVDSQVTMMFWYRQQPGQSLTLIATANQGSEATYESGFVIDKFPISRPNLTFSTLTVSNMSPEDSSIYLCSVAEGNGNQPQHFGDGTRLSIL.

The chain is built from TRBV28 and TRBJ1-1; 7 bases are a match to TRBD1. Germline values: CDR1 MDHEN, CDR2 SYDVKM. This CDR3 has 16 amino acids. V lost 4 bases and J lost 10; bases outside the gene matches: 18. The CDR3, as DNA: TGTGCCAGCAGTTCAAGACAGGGCGTTTTTGTCGTTCGAGCTTTCTTT. The encoded protein is CASSSRQGVFVVRAFF.

J is TRBJ1-1 and V is TRBV4-2, with D perhaps TRBD1 (5 bases). The CDR3 has 13 amino acids. The V and J ends lost 4 bases and 8 bases respectively, with 14 bases between them. Germline assignment: CDR1 LGHNA and CDR2 YNFKEQ. In DNA form, the CDR3 reads TGTGCCAGCAGCCGCTCCGGGACGGAGGAAGCTTTCTTT. Translated: CASSRSGTEEAFF.

V and J are TRBV5-5 and TRBJ2-1; 10 nucleotides match TRBD1. The V gene end was trimmed by 0 bases and the J gene end by 6 bases; junction bases not matched to a gene: 12. The CDR3 runs 18 residues. The germline CDR1 and CDR2 sequences are SGHKS and YYEKEE (reference sequence). This CDR3 is CASSLEWVGDRGINEQFF. The CDR3 DNA sequence: TGTGCCAGCAGCTTGGAATGGGTCGGGGACAGGGGAATCAATGAGCAGTTCTTC.